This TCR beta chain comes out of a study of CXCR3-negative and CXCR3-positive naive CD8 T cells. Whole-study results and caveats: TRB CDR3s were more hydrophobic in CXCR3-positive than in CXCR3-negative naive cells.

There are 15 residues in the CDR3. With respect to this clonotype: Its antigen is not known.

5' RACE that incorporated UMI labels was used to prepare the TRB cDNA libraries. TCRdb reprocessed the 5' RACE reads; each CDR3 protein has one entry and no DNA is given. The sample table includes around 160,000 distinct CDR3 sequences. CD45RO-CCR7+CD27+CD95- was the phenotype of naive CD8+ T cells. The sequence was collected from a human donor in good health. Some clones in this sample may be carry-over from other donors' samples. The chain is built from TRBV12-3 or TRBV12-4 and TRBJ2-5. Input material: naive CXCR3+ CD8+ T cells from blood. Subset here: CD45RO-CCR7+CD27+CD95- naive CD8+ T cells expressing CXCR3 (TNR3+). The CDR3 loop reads CASSTKQSFQETQYF.